This T cell receptor beta chain appears in the sequencing data of a study of low-dose radiotherapy and immunotherapy resistance in tumors. Study background: Every two weeks, cyclophosphamide 200 mg/m2 was infused one day before radiation plus immunotherapy.

This CDR3 has 17 amino acids. The junction had 6 bases not matched to a gene; V was cut back by 3 bases and J by 0 bases. Germline CDR1 is SGHRS and CDR2 is YFSETQ. Primers targeting TRAV and TRBV primed first-strand cDNA, covering alpha and beta chains. With a constant-region primer and a V-primer adapter, TCRs were subjected to 20 PCR cycles of amplification. Isolated mRNA was amplified by in vitro transcription. TCRdb analysed the reads with MiXCR anew, one entry per CDR3 protein. Among 75,000 to 95,000 distinct CDR3 sequences listed, 18% were seen once. The sample's time point: before trial treatment. Donors were treated with nivolumab, ipilimumab, aspirin, and low-dose cyclophosphamide and radiotherapy. This clonotype has at least ten counts.

The sequencing used PBMCs, collected before treatment. The rearrangement links TRBV5-1 to TRBJ2-4, with 10 nucleotides matching TRBD1. This TCR came from a male donor with prostate cancer. The CDR3 sequence: CASSWGDRGLAKNIQYF. The CDR3 DNA follows: TGCGCCAGCAGCTGGGGGGACAGGGGTCTAGCCAAAAACATTCAGTACTTC.